A single sample is the source of the 21 T cell receptor beta chains below, sequenced in a study of cytomegalovirus exposure and HLA in healthy donors. PCR involved 60 Vbeta and 13 Jbeta primers. The data were produced by immunoSEQ multiplex PCR, yet TCRdb's version contains in-frame clones alone and is incomplete. Among about 220,000 clones listed, approximately 80% were seen once. The sequencing input was PBMCs. The receptors derive from a boy under 10 years old in good health and CMV-seronegative.

The genes are TRBV10-3 and TRBJ1-2; 8 nucleotides line up with TRBD1. J lost 0 bases, V lost 4 bases, and 4 bases had no gene match. Germline V gene sequence: CDR1 ENHRY, CDR2 SYGVKD. CDR3 length: 15 residues. DNA of the CDR3: TGTGCCATCAGTGCCCGGACAGGGACTAACTATGGCTACACCTTC. It specifies CAISARTGTNYGYTF.

This chain connects TRBV28 to TRBJ2-5, with unresolved D. V was pared by 6 bases and J by 4 bases, with 3 bases between. The CDR3 length is 10 residues. From germline, CDR1 is MDHEN and CDR2 SYDVKM. The CDR3 loop is CASSRETQYF. CDR3 coding DNA: TGTGCCAGCAGCCGAGAGACCCAGTACTTC.

The rearrangement uses TRBV5-4 and TRBJ2-2, with TRBD1 as a possible D gene (6 bases). In germline, CDR1 is SGHNT, CDR2 YYREEE (reference sequence). This CDR3 has 16 amino acids. V was shortened by 1 base and J by 0 bases, with 10 bases between the two germline ends. The CDR3 here is CASSLRKGANTGELFF. CDR3 nucleotide sequence: TGTGCCAGCAGCTTGAGAAAGGGGGCGAACACCGGGGAGCTGTTTTTT.

This clone has more than one count but fewer than ten. The chain recombines TRBV6-5 with TRBJ1-1, with 9 bases identical to TRBD1. Trimming cost V 2 bases and J 4 bases; bases outside gene matches: 5. Germline lookup yields CDR1 MNHEY and CDR2 SVGAGI. The CDR3 extends over 15 amino acids. The CDR3 DNA follows: TGTGCCAGCAGTTACGCACAGGGGGCGATCACTGAAGCTTTCTTT. Protein: CASSYAQGAITEAFF.

The chain employs TRBV28 and TRBJ1-6; the match to TRBD1 covers 9 bases. This CDR3 comprises 15 residues. The J segment lost 7 bases and the V segment lost 8 bases, leaving 9 bases of the junction unmatched. Germline CDR1 is MDHEN and CDR2 is SYDVKM. The CDR3 loop is CASETGGIQNSPLHF. Written as DNA, the CDR3 is TGTGCCAGCGAGACAGGGGGTATCCAGAATTCACCCCTCCACTTT.

This chain joins TRBV7-9 and TRBJ1-1; the match to TRBD1 covers 8 bases. The CDR3 sequence is 13 residues long. V lost 5 bases to trimming and J lost 4 bases; unmatched junction nucleotides: 3. Germline V gene lookup returns CDR1 SEHNR and CDR2 FQNEAQ (reference sequence). The DNA for the CDR3 is TGTGCCAGCAGCCGTGGACAGGGCACTGAAGCTTTCTTT. Amino acid sequence: CASSRGQGTEAFF. The variable domain in full, completed from reference TRBV7-9 and TRBJ1-1, reads DTGVSQNPRHKITKRGQNVTFRCDPISEHNRLYWYRQTLGQGPEFLTYFQNEAQLEKSRLLSDRFSAERPKGSFSTLEIQRTEQGDSAMYLCASSRGQGTEAFFGQGTRLTVV.

The chain employs TRBV6-1 and TRBJ1-1; no definite D call. CDR1 is MNHNS and CDR2 is SASEGT in the germline V gene. Trimming shortened V by 7 bases and J by 0 bases, and 9 bases separated the two germline ends. CDR3 length: 13 amino acids. CDR3 protein: CASTRVMNTEAFF. CDR3 coding DNA: TGTGCCAGCACCCGGGTCATGAACACTGAAGCTTTCTTT.

The chain has TRBV5-8 and TRBJ1-5; D is uncertain. The V end was cut by 5 bases, the J end by 3 bases, with 9 bases between. The CDR3 extends over 13 amino acids. Germline CDR1 and CDR2: SGHTS and YDEGEE. The CDR3 region is CASSDGYNQPQHF. DNA for the CDR3: TGTGCCAGCAGTGACGGGTACAATCAGCCCCAGCATTTT.

The chain carries TRBV5-8 and TRBJ2-3; 8 nucleotides agree with TRBD1. This CDR3 comprises 15 residues. Germline-derived CDR1 and CDR2 are SGHTS and YDEGEE. V lost 6 bases, J lost 1 base, and 7 bases stayed unmatched. The CDR3 region is CASTTPGQGTDTQYF. CDR3 nucleotide sequence: TGTGCCAGCACCACCCCGGGACAGGGCACAGATACGCAGTATTTT. The whole variable domain, filled in from reference TRBV5-8 and TRBJ2-3, reads EAGVTQSPTHLIKTRGQQATLRCSPISGHTSVYWYQQALGLGLQFLLWYDEGEERNRGNFPPRFSGRQFPNYSSELNVNALELEDSALYLCASTTPGQGTDTQYFGPGTRLTVL.

The chain is built from TRBV14 and TRBJ2-5; no firm D call. Germline loops: CDR1 SGHDN, CDR2 FVKESK. The CDR3 length is 13 residues. V was cut by 0 bases and J by 5 bases, with 7 bases left in between. The CDR3 bases are TGTGCCAGCAGCCAAGAGAGGCTGGAGACCCAGTACTTC. This gives the protein CASSQERLETQYF.

This chain links TRBV11-2 with TRBJ1-2; D is ambiguous. Looked up from germline, CDR1 is SGHAT and CDR2 is FQNNGV. Trimming took 5 bases from V and 8 from J, leaving 15 bases between them. The CDR3 sequence is 13 residues long. The CDR3 reads CASSGPGERGYTF. Written as DNA, the CDR3 is TGTGCCAGCAGCGGACCCGGGGAACGGGGCTACACCTTC.

CDR3 DNA: TGTGCCAGCAGTTTGGGGGACTGGACCGGGGAGCTGTTTTTT. This gives the protein CASSLGDWTGELFF. This chain joins TRBV6-5 and TRBJ2-2; TRBD2 might be the D (6 bases). The CDR3 is made up of 14 amino acids. CDR1 is MNHEY, CDR2 SVGAGI, per germline. The ends were cut back, 4 bases at V and 5 bases at J, with 11 bases in the middle.

The chain combines TRBV6-5 with TRBJ2-7; D is possibly TRBD2 (5 bases). V was pared by 4 bases and J by 3 bases, with 13 bases between. The germline CDR1 and CDR2 sequences are MNHEY and SVGAGI. The CDR3 is made up of 14 amino acids. The CDR3 DNA reads TGTGCCAGCAGTTTTTCCGGACTGGACTACGAGCAGTACTTC. Translated, it gives CASSFSGLDYEQYF.

This clone was found once. The chain uses TRBV15 and TRBJ2-5, with TRBD1 identical over 7 bases. Germline CDR1 is LNHNV and CDR2 is YYDKDF (reference sequence). There are 14 residues in the CDR3. The J segment lost 1 base and the V segment lost 2 bases, leaving 1 base of the junction unmatched. CDR3 in amino acids: CATSRNRGQETQYF. The CDR3 DNA reads as TGTGCCACCAGCAGAAACAGGGGCCAAGAGACCCAGTACTTC.

This chain connects TRBV30 to TRBJ1-1; D is perhaps TRBD1 (6 bases). The CDR3 length is 14 residues. V gave up 0 bases and J gave up 4 bases, with 12 bases separating them. Germline loops: CDR1 GTSNPN, CDR2 SVGIG (reference sequence). The CDR3 coding sequence is TGTGCCTGGAGTGTCGGGCCCAGGGGCACTGAAGCTTTCTTT. Residues: CAWSVGPRGTEAFF.

This clone appeared once. This sequence joins TRBV7-2 and TRBJ1-2, with D perhaps matching TRBD1 (6 bases). Trimming stripped 5 bases from V and 3 bases from J, with 13 bases between. The length of the CDR3 is 14 residues. Germline CDR1 reads SGHTA; CDR2 reads FQGNSA. CDR3 loop: CASSADRTDYGYTF. The CDR3 DNA sequence: TGTGCCAGCAGCGCGGACCGGACAGACTATGGCTACACCTTC.

V is TRBV10-2 and J is TRBJ2-7; TRBD1 matches at 7 bases. Germline values: CDR1 WSHSY, CDR2 SAAADI. J was trimmed by 4 bases and V by 1 base; bases with no gene match: 10. The CDR3 runs 16 residues. CDR3 sequence: CASSELWAGRGYEQYF. DNA for the CDR3: TGCGCCAGCAGTGAGTTATGGGCAGGCAGGGGGTACGAGCAGTACTTC.

The rearrangement uses TRBV6-5 and TRBJ2-2; 8 nucleotides line up with TRBD2. This CDR3 is built from 14 residues. CDR1 is MNHEY, CDR2 SVGAGI, per germline. V dropped 6 bases and J dropped 5; count of bases not matched to a gene: 5. CDR3 DNA sequence: TGTGCCAGCAGGTTCGCTAGCGGGACCGGGGAGCTGTTTTTT. It codes for CASRFASGTGELFF.

The V and J genes are TRBV27 and TRBJ2-1; 7 bases match TRBD2. CDR1 and CDR2 from the germline V gene are MNHEY and SMNVEV (reference sequence). CDR3 length equals 12 residues. V shed 6 bases, J shed 6 bases, and the junction held 2 bases outside the gene matches. CDR3 region: CASRGRVNEQFF. The CDR3 nucleotides are TGTGCCAGCAGGGGGAGGGTCAATGAGCAGTTCTTC.

This clone came up a few times. The rearrangement joins TRBV6-6 to TRBJ1-1, with D unclear. Deletions cut 8 bases from V and 5 bases from J, with 15 bases between. CDR3 length: 13 residues. From germline, CDR1 is MNHNY and CDR2 SVGAGI (reference sequence). CDR3 loop: CASQEGLGTEAFF. CDR3 coding DNA: TGTGCCAGCCAAGAGGGATTAGGAACTGAAGCTTTCTTT.

V and J are TRBV4-2 and TRBJ2-7; TRBD2 matches at 7 bases. Per germline, CDR1 LGHNA and CDR2 YNFKEQ. The CDR3 loop spans 15 amino acids. With V trimmed by 4 bases and J by 0 bases, 6 bases remained unmatched. CDR3 amino acids: CASSPLGGDSYEQYF. The CDR3 DNA sequence: TGTGCCAGCAGCCCACTGGGGGGGGACTCCTACGAGCAGTACTTC.